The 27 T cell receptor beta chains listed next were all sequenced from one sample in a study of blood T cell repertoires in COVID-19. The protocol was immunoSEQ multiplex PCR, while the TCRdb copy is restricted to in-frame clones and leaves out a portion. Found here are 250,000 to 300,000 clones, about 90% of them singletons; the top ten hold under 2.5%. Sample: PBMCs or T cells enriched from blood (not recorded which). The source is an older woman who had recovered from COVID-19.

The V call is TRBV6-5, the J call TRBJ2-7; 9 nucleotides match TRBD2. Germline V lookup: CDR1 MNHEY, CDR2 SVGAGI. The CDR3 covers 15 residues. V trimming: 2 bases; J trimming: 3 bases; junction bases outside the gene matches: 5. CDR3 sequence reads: CASSYRSSGVYEQYF. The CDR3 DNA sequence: TGTGCCAGCAGTTACAGGTCTAGCGGGGTCTACGAGCAGTACTTC.

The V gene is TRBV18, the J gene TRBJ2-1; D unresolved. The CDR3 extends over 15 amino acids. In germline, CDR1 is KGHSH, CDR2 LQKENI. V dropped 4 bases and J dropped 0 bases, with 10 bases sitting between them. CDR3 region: CASSLRDSSYNEQFF. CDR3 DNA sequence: TGTGCCAGCTCACTTCGAGATAGCTCCTACAATGAGCAGTTCTTC.

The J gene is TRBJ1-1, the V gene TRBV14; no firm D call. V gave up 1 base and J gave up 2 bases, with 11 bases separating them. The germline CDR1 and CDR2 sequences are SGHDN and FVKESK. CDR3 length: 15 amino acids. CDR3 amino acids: CASSQVFSGNTEAFF. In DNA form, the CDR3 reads TGTGCCAGCAGCCAAGTTTTCAGCGGTAACACTGAAGCTTTCTTT.

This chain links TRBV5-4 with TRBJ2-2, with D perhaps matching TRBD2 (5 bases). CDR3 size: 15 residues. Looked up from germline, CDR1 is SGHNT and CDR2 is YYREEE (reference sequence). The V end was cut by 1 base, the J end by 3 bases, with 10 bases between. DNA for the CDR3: TGTGCCAGCAGCTTGAACAGCGGTTACACCGGGGAGCTGTTTTTT. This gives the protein CASSLNSGYTGELFF. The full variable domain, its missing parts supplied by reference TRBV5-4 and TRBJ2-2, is ETGVTQSPTHLIKTRGQQVTLRCSSQSGHNTVSWYQQALGQGPQFIFQYYREEENGRGNFPPRFSGLQFPNYSSELNVNALELDDSALYLCASSLNSGYTGELFFGEGSRLTVL.

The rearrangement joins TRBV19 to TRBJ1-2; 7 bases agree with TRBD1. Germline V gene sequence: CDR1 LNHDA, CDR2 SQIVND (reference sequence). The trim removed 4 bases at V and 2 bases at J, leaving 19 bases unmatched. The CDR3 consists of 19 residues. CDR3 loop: CASSTLNRGRPEKNYGYTF. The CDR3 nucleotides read TGTGCCAGTAGTACATTAAACAGGGGTCGCCCGGAGAAGAACTATGGCTACACCTTC.

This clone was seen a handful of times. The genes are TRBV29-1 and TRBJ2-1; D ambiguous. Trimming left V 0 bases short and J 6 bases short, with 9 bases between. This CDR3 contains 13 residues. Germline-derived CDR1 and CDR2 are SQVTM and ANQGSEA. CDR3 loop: CSVEDTIGNEQFF. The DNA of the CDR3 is TGCAGCGTTGAAGATACCATCGGCAATGAGCAGTTCTTC.

CDR3 in amino acids: CASSPTTHINEQFF. DNA for the CDR3: TGTGCCAGCAGCCCTACGACACATATCAATGAGCAGTTCTTC. The rearrangement joins TRBV14 to TRBJ2-1; D uncertain. This CDR3 is 14 amino acids long. V dropped 4 bases and J dropped 6 bases, with 13 bases sitting between them. Germline V gene lookup returns CDR1 SGHDN and CDR2 FVKESK.

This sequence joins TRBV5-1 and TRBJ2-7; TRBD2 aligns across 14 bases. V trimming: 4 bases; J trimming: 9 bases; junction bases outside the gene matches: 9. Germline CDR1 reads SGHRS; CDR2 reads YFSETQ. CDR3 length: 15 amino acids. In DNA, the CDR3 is TGCGCCAGCAGCCCGGGACTAGCGGGAGCTCATGTGCAGTACTTC. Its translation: CASSPGLAGAHVQYF.

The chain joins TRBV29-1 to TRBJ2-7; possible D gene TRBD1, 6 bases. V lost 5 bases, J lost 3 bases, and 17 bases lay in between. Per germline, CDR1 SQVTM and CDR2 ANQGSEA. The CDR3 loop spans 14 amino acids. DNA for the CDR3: TGCAGCGTTCGGGCAGGGGAAAATTTCTACGAGCAGTACTTC. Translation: CSVRAGENFYEQYF.

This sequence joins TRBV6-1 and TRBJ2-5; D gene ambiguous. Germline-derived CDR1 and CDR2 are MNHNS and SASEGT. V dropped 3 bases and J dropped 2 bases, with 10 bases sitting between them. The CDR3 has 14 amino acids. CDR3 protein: CASSDAGLQETQYF. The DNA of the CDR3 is TGTGCCAGCAGTGACGCAGGTCTTCAAGAGACCCAGTACTTC.

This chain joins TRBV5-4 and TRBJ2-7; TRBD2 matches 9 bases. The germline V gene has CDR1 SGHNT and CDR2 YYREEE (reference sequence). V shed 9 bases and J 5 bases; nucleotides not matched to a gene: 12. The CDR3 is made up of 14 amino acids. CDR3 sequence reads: CATWGAGGAHEQYF. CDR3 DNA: TGTGCCACCTGGGGAGCGGGAGGTGCTCACGAGCAGTACTTC.

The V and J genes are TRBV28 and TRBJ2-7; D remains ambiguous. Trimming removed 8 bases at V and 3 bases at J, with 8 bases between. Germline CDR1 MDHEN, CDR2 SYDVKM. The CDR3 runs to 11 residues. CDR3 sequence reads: CASASFYEQYF. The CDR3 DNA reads TGTGCCAGCGCCAGTTTCTACGAGCAGTACTTC.

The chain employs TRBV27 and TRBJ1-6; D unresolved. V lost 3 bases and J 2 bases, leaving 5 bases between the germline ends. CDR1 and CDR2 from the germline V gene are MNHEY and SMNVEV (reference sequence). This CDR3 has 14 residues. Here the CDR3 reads CASSLSAYNSPLHF. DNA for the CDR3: TGTGCCAGCAGTTTGTCGGCCTATAATTCACCCCTCCACTTT.

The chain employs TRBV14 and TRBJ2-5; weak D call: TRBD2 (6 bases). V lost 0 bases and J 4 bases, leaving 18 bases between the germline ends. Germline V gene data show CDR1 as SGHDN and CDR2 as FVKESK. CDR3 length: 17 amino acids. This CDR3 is CASSQERDGSIIETQYF. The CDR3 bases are TGTGCCAGCAGCCAAGAAAGGGACGGGAGCATCATAGAGACCCAGTACTTC.

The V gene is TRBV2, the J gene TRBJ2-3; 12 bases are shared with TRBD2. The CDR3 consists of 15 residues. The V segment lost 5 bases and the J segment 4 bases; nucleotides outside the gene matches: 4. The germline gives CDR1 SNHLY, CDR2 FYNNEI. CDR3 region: CASSPGTSGPDTQYF. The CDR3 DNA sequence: TGTGCCAGCAGTCCAGGGACTAGCGGGCCAGATACGCAGTATTTT.

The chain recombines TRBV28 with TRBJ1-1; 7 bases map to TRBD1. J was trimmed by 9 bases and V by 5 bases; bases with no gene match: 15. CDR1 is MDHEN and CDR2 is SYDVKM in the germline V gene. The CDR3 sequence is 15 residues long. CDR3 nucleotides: TGTGCCAGCAGTCCGGGGACAGTTGGGGCCCTGAAAGCTTTCTTT. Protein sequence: CASSPGTVGALKAFF.

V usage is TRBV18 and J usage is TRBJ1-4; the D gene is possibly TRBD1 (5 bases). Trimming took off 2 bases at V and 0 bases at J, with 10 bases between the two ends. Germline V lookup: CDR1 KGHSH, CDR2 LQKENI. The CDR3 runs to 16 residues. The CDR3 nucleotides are TGTGCCAGCTCACCAAGGGGCAGACCAACTAATGAAAAACTGTTTTTT. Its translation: CASSPRGRPTNEKLFF. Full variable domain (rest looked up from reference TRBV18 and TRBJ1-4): NAGVMQNPRHLVRRRGQEARLRCSPMKGHSHVYWYRQLPEEGLKFMVYLQKENIIDESGMPKERFSAEFPKEGPSILRIQQVVRGDSAAYFCASSPRGRPTNEKLFFGSGTQLSVL.

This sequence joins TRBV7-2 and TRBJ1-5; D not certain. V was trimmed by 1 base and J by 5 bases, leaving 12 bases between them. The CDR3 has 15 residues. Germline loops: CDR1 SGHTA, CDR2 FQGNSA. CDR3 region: CASSLGATGDQPQHF. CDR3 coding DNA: TGTGCCAGCAGCTTAGGAGCAACCGGGGATCAGCCCCAGCATTTT.

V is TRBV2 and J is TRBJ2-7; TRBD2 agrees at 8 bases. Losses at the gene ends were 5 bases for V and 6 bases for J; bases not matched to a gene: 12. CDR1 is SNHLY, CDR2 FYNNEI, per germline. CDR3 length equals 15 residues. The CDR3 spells CASSFVGGGLTEQYF. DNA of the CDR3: TGTGCCAGCAGTTTCGTAGGCGGGGGGCTTACCGAGCAGTACTTC.

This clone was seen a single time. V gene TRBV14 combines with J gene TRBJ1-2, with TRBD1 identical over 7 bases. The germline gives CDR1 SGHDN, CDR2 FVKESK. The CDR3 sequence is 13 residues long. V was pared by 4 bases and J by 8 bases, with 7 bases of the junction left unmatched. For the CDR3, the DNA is TGTGCCAGCAGCCCTAGACAGGGTGAAGGCTACACCTTC. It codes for CASSPRQGEGYTF.

As DNA, the CDR3 is TGTGCCAGCAGGGTCGACAGGGAAAGTGGCTACACCTTC. Its protein product is CASRVDRESGYTF. The chain combines TRBV2 with TRBJ1-2, with 7 bases matching TRBD1. The germline V gene encodes CDR1 SNHLY and CDR2 FYNNEI. The CDR3 runs 13 residues. V shed 6 bases, J shed 7 bases, and the junction held 8 bases outside the gene matches.

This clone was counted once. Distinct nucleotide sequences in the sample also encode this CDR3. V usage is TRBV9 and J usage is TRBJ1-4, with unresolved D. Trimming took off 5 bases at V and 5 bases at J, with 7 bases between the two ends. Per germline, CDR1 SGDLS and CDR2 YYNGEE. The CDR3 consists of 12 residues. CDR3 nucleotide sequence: TGTGCCAGCAGTAGAGGGAATGAAAAACTGTTTTTT. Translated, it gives CASSRGNEKLFF. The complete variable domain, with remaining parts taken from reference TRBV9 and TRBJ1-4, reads DSGVTQTPKHLITATGQRVTLRCSPRSGDLSVYWYQQSLDQGLQFLIQYYNGEERAKGNILERFSAQQFPDLHSELNLSSLELGDSALYFCASSRGNEKLFFGSGTQLSVL.

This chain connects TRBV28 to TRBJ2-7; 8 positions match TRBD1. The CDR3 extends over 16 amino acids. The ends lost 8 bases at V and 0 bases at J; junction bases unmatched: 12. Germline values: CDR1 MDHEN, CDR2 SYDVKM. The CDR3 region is CASLTGAGTGSYEQYF. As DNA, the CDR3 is TGTGCCAGCCTAACCGGGGCCGGGACAGGCTCCTACGAGCAGTACTTC. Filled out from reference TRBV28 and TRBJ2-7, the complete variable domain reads DVKVTQSSRYLVKRTGEKVFLECVQDMDHENMFWYRQDPGLGLRLIYFSYDVKMKEKGDIPEGYSVSREKKERFSLILESASTNQTSMYLCASLTGAGTGSYEQYFGPGTRLTVT.

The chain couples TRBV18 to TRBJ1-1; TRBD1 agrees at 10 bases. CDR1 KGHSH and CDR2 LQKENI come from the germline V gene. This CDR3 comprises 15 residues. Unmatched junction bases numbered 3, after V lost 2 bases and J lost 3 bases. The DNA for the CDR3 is TGTGCCAGCTCACCAGGGACAGGGGCTTACACTGAAGCTTTCTTT. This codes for CASSPGTGAYTEAFF.

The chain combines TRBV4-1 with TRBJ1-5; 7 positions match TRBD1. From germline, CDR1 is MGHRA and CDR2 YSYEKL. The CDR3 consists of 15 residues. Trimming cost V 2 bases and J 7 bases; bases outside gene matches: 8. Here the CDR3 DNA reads TGCGCCAGCAGCCAACAACACAGACAGGGCCAGCCCCAGCATTTT. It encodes CASSQQHRQGQPQHF.

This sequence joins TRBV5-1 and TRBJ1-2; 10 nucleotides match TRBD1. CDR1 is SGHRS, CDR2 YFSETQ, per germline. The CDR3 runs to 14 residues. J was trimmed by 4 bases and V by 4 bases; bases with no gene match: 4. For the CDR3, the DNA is TGCGCCAGCAGCGGGACAGGGGACGTCTATGGCTACACCTTC. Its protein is CASSGTGDVYGYTF. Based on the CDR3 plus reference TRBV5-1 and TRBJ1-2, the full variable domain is KAGVTQTPRYLIKTRGQQVTLSCSPISGHRSVSWYQQTPGQGLQFLFEYFSETQRNKGNFPGRFSGRQFSNSRSEMNVSTLELGDSALYLCASSGTGDVYGYTFGSGTRLTVV.

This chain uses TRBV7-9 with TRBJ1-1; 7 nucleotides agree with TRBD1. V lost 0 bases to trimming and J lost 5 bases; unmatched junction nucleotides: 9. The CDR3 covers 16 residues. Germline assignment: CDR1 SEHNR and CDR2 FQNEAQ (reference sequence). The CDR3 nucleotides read TGTGCCAGCAGCTTAGCGGTGTTACAGGGGCGGACTGAAGCTTTCTTT. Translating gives CASSLAVLQGRTEAFF. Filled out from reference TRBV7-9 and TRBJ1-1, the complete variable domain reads DTGVSQNPRHKITKRGQNVTFRCDPISEHNRLYWYRQTLGQGPEFLTYFQNEAQLEKSRLLSDRFSAERPKGSFSTLEIQRTEQGDSAMYLCASSLAVLQGRTEAFFGQGTRLTVV.